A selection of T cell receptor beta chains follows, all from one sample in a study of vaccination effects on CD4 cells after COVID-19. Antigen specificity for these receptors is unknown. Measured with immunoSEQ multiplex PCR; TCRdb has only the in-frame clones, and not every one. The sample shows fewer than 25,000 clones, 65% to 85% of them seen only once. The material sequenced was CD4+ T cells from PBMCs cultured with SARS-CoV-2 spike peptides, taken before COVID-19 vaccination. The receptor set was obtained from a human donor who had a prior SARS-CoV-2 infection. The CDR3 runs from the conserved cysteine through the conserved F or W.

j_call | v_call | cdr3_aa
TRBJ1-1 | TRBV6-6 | CASSYTAGDTEAFF
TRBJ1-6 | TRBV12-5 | CASAPGSYNSPLHF
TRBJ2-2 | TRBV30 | CAWNIGRIYTGELFF
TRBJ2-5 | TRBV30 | CAWSVGPDPSSRETQYF
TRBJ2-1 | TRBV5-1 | CASSAGTVYNEQFF
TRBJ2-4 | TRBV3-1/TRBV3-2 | CASSQLTSSDIQYF
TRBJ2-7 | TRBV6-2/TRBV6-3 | CASSYASEQYF
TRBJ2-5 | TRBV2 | CASSVEAVRKTQYF
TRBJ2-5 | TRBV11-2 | CASQPLKGQVPVTQYF
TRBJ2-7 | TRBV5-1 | CASSLPANEQYF
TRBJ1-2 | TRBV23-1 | CASSLLMGHPGYGYTF
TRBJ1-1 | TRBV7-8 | CASSPGTEQAFF
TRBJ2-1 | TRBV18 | CASSPPSSYNEQFF
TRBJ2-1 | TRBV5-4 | CASSRRGLVAGEQFF
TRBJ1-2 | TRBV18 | CASSPPSAPSAGYTF
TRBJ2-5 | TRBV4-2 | CASSQPGGSGVETQYF
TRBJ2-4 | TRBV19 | CASSITGTKNIQYF
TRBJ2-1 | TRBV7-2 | CASSPRSGGHNEQFF
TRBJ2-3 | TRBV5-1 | CASSTTSGSGSDTQYF
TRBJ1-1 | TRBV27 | CASSRLEWVGMSTEAFF
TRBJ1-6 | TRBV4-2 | CASSQESPRTDNSPLHF
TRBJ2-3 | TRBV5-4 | CASSLRYRVADTQYF
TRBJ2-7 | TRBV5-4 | CASSLAAGADYEQYF
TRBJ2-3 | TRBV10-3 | CAISELRGSVGADTQYF
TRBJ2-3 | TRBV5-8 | CASSFRDWGDTQYF
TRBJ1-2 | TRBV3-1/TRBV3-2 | CASSHRQGGYTF
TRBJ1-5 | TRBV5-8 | CASSRWGDQPQHF
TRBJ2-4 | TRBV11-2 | CASTRGGYLAKNIQYF
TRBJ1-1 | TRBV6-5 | CASTRTGYTEAFF
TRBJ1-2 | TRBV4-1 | CASRPTGGLKHGYTF
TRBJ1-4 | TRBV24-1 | CATSSSGRTNEKLFF
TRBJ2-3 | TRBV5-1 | CASSPGLGGDTQYF
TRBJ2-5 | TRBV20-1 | CSARATGRAQETQYF
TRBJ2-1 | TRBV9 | CASSVDPAAYNEQFF
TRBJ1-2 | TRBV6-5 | CASSYTGTGTNYGYTF
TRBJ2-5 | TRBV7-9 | CASSKGSGGAGKETQYF
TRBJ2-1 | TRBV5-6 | CASSAVGSGRYNEQFF
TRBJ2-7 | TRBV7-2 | CASSTPGRAF
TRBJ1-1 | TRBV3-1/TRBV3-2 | CASSPISGAEAFF
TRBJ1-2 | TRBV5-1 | CASSQGTGYGYTF
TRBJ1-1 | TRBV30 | CAWSVRKGNMNTEAFF
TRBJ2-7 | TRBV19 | CASSIGVGGYEQYF
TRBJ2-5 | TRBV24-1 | CATSDLEGIEETQYF
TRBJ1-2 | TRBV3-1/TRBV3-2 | CASSLNQGATIYGYTF
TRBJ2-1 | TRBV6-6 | CASSRDYNEQFF
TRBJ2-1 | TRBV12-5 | CASGLGGGWLNEQFF
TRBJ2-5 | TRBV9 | CASSPGTSGGALETQYF
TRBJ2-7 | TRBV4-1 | CASSPVGQGDAYEQYF
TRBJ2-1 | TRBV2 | CASLTGTEQFF
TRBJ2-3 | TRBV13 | CASSSAGTDTQYF
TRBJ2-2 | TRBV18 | CASSPYERTANTGELFF
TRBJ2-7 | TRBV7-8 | CASSLNPGTPGRQYF